This T cell receptor beta chain is from a study of response to subunit inactivated influenza vaccine. V lost 5 bases and J 7 bases, leaving 17 bases between the germline ends. The CDR3 sequence is 15 residues long. Germline CDR1 KGHDR, CDR2 SFDVKD. This clonotype was recorded a few times. The antigen remains unidentified. Using its own MiXCR run on the RT-PCR reads, TCRdb lists one record per CDR3 protein. Among about 830,000 distinct CDR3 sequences listed, less than 20% were seen once. Study results and limitations: Authors suggested that a seasonal influenza vaccination recruits few new T cells each time.

J is TRBJ1-5 and V is TRBV24-1; D remains unclear. The input for sequencing was PBMCs from blood, taken 4 to 6 days after vaccination. This TCR came from a man in his fifties or sixties who received an inactivated influenza vaccine. The CDR3 protein is CATSVNVPEEQPQHF. CDR3 sequence (DNA): TGTGCCACCAGTGTAAACGTCCCCGAGGAGCAGCCCCAGCATTTT.